This TCR beta chain was recorded in a study of blood T cells in healthy people across ages. Study information: With template switching, about one barcoded beta molecule was captured per two T cells. Findings and caveats of the study: The study found TCR beta diversity correlated strongly with naive T cell percentage. Unknown donor CMV status possibly confounded expanded clonotype changes.

Trimming shortened V by 5 bases and J by 6 bases, and 17 bases separated the two germline ends. The CDR3 is 15 amino acids. The V gene's germline CDR1 is LGHDT and CDR2 YNNKEL (reference sequence). For the second PCR, which ran for 7 to 11 cycles, a sample-barcoded 5' primer and a J-beta primer mix were used. The authors tagged each cDNA molecule using a template-switch adaptor with 12 random nucleotides. TCRdb analysed the 5' RACE reads with MiXCR anew, one entry per CDR3 protein. This sample has about 1.8 million distinct CDR3 sequences; less than 50% occur once, and the top ten carry 2.1%. Comments on this clonotype: The antigen is not known.

What was sequenced was blood. The TCR comes from a woman in her 40s in good health. This chain uses TRBV3-1 with TRBJ1-5, with unresolved D. The CDR3 loop reads CASSSSPAIGQPQHF. The CDR3 DNA reads as TGTGCCAGCAGCTCTAGTCCGGCGATTGGTCAGCCCCAGCATTTT.